These 2 T cell receptor beta chains came from one sample sequenced in a study of T cell responses to AZD1222 COVID-19 vaccine. Sequencing was performed with immunoSEQ multiplex PCR; in TCRdb, only in-frame clones are kept and a portion is missing. The sample contains under 55,000 clones, 80% to 90% of which appear only once. This specimen was peripheral blood, taken on day 0 of AZD1222 vaccination. These receptors were obtained from an adult in good health.

V and J are TRBV6-5 and TRBJ1-1; no clear D gene. V lost 0 bases to trimming and J lost 3 bases, with 11 bases between them. The CDR3 runs 15 residues. Germline loops: CDR1 MNHEY, CDR2 SVGAGI. CDR3 nucleotide sequence: TGTGCCAGCAGTTACTCGGAGGGTCGGCACACTGAAGCTTTCTTT. Protein product: CASSYSEGRHTEAFF.

The V gene is TRBV3-1 (or the pseudogene TRBV3-2), the J gene TRBJ1-5; D remains unclear. V was pared by 4 bases and J by 6 bases, with 10 bases between. Germline V gene data show CDR1 as LGHDT and CDR2 as YNNKEL (reference sequence). The CDR3 extends over 13 amino acids. In nucleotides, the CDR3 is TGTGCCAGCAGCCGAGGAGTTCGTCAGCCCCAGCATTTT. As protein: CASSRGVRQPQHF.